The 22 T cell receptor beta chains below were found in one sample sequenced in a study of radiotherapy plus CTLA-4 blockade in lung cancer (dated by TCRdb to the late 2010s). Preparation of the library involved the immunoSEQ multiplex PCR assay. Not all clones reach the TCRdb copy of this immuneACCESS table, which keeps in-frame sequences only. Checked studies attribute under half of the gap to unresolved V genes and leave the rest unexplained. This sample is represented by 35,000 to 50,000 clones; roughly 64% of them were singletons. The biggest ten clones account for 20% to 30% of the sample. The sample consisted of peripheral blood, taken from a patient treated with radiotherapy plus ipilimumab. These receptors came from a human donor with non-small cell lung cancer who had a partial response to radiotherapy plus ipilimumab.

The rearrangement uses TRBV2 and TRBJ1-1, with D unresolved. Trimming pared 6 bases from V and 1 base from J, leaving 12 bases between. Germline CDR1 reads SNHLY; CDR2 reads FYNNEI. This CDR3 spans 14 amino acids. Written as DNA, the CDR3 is TGTGCCAGCAGAAGAGGGCCGGAGAACACTGAAGCTTTCTTT. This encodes CASRRGPENTEAFF.

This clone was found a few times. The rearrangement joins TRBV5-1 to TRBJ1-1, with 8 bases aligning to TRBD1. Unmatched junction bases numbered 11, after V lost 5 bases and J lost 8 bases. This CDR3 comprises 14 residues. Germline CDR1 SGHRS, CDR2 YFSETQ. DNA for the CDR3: TGCGCCAGCAGACATCAGGGGGCCCTTCAAGAAGCTTTCTTT. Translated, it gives CASRHQGALQEAFF.

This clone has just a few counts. The CDR3 DNA is TGTGCCAGCGGACAGGTCTTCAATCAGCCCCAGCATTTT. Encoded protein: CASGQVFNQPQHF. V usage is TRBV6-5 and J usage is TRBJ1-5; 7 bases agree with TRBD1. Trimming at V came to 8 bases and at J to 3 bases, leaving 4 bases not matched to a gene. This CDR3 comprises 13 residues. CDR1 is MNHEY, CDR2 SVGAGI, per germline.

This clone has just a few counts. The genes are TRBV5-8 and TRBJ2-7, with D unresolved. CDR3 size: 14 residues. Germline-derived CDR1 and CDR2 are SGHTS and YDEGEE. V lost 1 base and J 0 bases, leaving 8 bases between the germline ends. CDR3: CASSLYGSSYEQYF. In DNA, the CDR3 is TGTGCCAGCAGCTTGTATGGCAGCTCCTACGAGCAGTACTTC.

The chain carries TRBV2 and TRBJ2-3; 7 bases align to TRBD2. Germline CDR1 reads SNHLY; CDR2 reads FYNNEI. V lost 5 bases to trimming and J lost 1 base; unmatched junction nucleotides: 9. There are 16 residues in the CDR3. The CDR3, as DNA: TGTGCCAGCAGTCTGGGGCTAGCGGCAGGCACAGATACGCAGTATTTT. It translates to CASSLGLAAGTDTQYF. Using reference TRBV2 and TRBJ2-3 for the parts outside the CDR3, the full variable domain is EPEVTQTPSHQVTQMGQEVILRCVPISNHLYFYWYRQILGQKVEFLVSFYNNEISEKSEIFDDQFSVERPDGSNFTLKIRSTKLEDSAMYFCASSLGLAAGTDTQYFGPGTRLTVL.

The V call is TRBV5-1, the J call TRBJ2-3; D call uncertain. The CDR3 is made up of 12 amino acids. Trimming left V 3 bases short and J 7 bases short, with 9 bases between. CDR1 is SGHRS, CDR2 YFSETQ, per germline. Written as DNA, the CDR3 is TGCGCCAGCAGCTCGGGTAGCAATACGCAGTATTTT. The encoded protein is CASSSGSNTQYF. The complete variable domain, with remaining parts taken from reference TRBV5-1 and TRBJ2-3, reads KAGVTQTPRYLIKTRGQQVTLSCSPISGHRSVSWYQQTPGQGLQFLFEYFSETQRNKGNFPGRFSGRQFSNSRSEMNVSTLELGDSALYLCASSSGSNTQYFGPGTRLTVL.

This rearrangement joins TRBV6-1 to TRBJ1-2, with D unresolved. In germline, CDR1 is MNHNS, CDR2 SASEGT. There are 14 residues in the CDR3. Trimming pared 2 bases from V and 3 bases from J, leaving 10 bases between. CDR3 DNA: TGTGCCAGCAGTGAATGGTCGGGAGACTATGGCTACACCTTC. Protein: CASSEWSGDYGYTF.

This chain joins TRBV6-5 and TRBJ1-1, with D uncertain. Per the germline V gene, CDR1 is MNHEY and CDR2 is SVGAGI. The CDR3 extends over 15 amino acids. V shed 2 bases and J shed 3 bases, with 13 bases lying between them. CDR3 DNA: TGTGCCAGCAGTTACGGTCCCGGAGGCGACACTGAAGCTTTCTTT. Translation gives CASSYGPGGDTEAFF.

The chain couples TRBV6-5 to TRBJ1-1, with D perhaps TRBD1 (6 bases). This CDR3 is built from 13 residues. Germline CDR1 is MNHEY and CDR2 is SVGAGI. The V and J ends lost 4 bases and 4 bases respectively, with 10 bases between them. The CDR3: CASSSNRVTEAFF. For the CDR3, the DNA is TGTGCCAGCAGTTCGAACAGGGTCACTGAAGCTTTCTTT.

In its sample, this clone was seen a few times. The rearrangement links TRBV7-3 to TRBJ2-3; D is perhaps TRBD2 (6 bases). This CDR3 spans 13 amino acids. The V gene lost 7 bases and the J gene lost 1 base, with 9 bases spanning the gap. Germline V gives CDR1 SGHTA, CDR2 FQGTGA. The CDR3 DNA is TGTGCCAGCAATTCGGGGGGCACAGATACGCAGTATTTT. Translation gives CASNSGGTDTQYF.

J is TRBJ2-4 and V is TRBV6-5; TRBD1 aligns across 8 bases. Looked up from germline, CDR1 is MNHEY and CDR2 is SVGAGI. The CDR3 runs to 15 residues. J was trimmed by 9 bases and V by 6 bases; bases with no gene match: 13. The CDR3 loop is CASRDRVGHPGIQYF. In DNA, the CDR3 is TGTGCCAGCAGGGACAGGGTTGGACATCCGGGCATTCAGTACTTC.

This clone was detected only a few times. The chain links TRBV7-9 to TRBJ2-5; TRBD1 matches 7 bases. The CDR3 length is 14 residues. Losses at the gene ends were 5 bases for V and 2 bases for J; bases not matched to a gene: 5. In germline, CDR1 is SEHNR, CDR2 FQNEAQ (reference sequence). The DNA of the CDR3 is TGTGCCAGCAGCCCACGGACAGGTCAAGAGACCCAGTACTTC. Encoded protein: CASSPRTGQETQYF.

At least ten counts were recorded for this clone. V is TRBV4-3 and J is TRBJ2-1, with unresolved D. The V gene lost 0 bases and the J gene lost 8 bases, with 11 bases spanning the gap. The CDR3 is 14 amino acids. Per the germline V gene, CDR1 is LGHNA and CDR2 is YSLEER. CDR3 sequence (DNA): TGCGCCAGCAGCCAAGATTGGTCGTCGGATGAGCAGTTCTTC. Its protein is CASSQDWSSDEQFF.

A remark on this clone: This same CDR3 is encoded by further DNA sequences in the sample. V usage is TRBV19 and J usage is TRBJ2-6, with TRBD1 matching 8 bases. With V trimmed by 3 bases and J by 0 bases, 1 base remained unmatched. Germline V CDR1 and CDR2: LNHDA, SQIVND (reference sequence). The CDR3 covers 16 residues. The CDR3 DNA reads TGTGCCAGTAGTATGGGACAGGCCTCTGGGGCCAACGTCCTGACTTTC. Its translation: CASSMGQASGANVLTF.

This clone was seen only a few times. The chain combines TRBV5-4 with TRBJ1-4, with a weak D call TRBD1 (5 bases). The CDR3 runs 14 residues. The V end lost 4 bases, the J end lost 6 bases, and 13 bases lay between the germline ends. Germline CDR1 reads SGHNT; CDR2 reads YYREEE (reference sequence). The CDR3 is CASSIDSSDEKLFF. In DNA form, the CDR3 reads TGTGCCAGCAGCATCGACAGTTCCGATGAAAAACTGTTTTTT.

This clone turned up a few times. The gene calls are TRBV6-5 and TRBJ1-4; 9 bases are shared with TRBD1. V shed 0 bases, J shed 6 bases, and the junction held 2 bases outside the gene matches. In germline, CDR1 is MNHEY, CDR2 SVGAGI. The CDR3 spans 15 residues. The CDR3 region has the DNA TGTGCCAGCAGTTACTCGGGACAGGGATATGAAAAACTGTTTTTT. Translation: CASSYSGQGYEKLFF.

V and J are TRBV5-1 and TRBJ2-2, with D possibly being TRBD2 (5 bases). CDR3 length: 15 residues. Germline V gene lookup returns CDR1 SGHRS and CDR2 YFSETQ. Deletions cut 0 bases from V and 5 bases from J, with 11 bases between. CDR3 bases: TGCGCCAGCAGCTTGGGGTCATCGGGGACCGGGGAGCTGTTTTTT. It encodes CASSLGSSGTGELFF. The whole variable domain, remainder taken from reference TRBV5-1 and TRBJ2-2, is KAGVTQTPRYLIKTRGQQVTLSCSPISGHRSVSWYQQTPGQGLQFLFEYFSETQRNKGNFPGRFSGRQFSNSRSEMNVSTLELGDSALYLCASSLGSSGTGELFFGEGSRLTVL.

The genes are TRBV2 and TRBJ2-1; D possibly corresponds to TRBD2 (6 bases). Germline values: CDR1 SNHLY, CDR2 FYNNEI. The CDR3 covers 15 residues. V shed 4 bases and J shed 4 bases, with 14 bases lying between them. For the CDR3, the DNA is TGTGCCAGCAGTGTAAGGAGCGGGCATTACAATGAGCAGTTCTTC. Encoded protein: CASSVRSGHYNEQFF.

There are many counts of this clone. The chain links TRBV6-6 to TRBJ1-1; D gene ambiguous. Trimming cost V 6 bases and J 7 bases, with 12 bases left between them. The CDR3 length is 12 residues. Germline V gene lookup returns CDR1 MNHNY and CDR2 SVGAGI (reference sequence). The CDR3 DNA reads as TGTGCCAGCAGCCCGGCTAGACTTGAAGCTTTCTTT. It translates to CASSPARLEAFF.

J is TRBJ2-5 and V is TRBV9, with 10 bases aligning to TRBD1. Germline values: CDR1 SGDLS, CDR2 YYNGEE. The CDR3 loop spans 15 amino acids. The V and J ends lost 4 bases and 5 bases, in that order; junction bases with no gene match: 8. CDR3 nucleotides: TGTGCCAGCAGCCCCTCCGGGACAGGGGAGGAGACCCAGTACTTC. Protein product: CASSPSGTGEETQYF.

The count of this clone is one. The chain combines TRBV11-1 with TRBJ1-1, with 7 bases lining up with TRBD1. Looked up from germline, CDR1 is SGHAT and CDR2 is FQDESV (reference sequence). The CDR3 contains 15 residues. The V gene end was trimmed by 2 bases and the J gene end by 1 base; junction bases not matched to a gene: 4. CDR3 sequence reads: CASSLTGQKNTEAFF. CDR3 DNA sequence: TGTGCCAGCAGCTTAACGGGACAGAAGAACACTGAAGCTTTCTTT. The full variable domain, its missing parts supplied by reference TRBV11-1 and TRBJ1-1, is EAEVAQSPRYKITEKSQAVAFWCDPISGHATLYWYRQILGQGPELLVQFQDESVVDDSQLPKDRFSAERLKGVDSTLKIQPAELGDSAMYLCASSLTGQKNTEAFFGQGTRLTVV.

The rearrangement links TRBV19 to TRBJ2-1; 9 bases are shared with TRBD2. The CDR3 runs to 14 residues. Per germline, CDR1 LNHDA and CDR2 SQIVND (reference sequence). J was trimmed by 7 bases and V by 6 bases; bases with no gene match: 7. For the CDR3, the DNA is TGTGCCAGTAGAGCTAGCGGGGTTCGGAATGAGCAGTTCTTC. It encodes CASRASGVRNEQFF.